This T cell receptor beta chain derives from a study of early T cells in non-severe SARS-CoV-2 infection. Study at large: Chains were unpaired, as sequencing was done on bulk RNA from unsorted whole blood.

Trimming pared 1 base from V and 7 bases from J, leaving 14 bases between. The CDR3 contains 15 residues. CDR1 is SEHNR, CDR2 FQNEAQ, per germline (reference sequence). Individual cDNA molecules were tagged with unique molecular identifiers, the study reported. TCRdb re-called the 5' RACE reads through MiXCR, storing one row per CDR3 protein. The sample gives tens of thousands of distinct CDR3 sequences, roughly 9.1% of which show up once; over 6% is in the top ten. The sample was whole blood, taken at baseline. The sequence came from an adult who was a healthcare worker with PCR-confirmed SARS-CoV-2 infection or an uninfected control (not recorded which). V and J are TRBV7-9 and TRBJ2-1; tentatively, D is TRBD2 (7 bases). The CDR3 DNA reads TGTGCCAGCAGCTTAGTCGGGGGGCCGGGAAATGAGCAGTTCTTC. Translation: CASSLVGGPGNEQFF.